The source of this T cell receptor beta chain is a study of shared clonotypes between healthy human individuals. Some clones are missing from TCRdb's copy, which holds only in-frame ones; the method was immunoSEQ multiplex PCR. The data hold about 2.4 million clones, with 85% to 95% observed a single time. From germline, CDR1 is SEHNR and CDR2 FQNEAQ (reference sequence). The V and J ends lost 2 bases and 4 bases respectively, with 11 bases between them. The CDR3 is 15 amino acids. This receptor was taken from a man aged 18 to 35 in good health. This chain uses TRBV7-9 with TRBJ2-2, with a possible D match to TRBD1 (5 bases). Sequenced sample: naive CD4+ T cells sorted from blood. This sample's subset: CD45RA+ positively selected. DNA of the CDR3: TGTGCCAGCAGCTTAAGGGGTCCCGCCACCGGGGAGCTGTTTTTT. Amino acids: CASSLRGPATGELFF.